This TCR beta chain was captured by sequencing in a study of OX40 agonist ivuxolimab in advanced cancers. Sequenced by immunoSEQ multiplex PCR; TCRdb stores in-frame clones only, minus some. The sample lists over 35,000 clones, around 89% occurring once. Findings of the study overall: CD8+ T cells (on average) carried more expanded clones than CD4+ T cells.

The CDR3 covers 15 residues. The germline V and J ends were trimmed by 5 bases and 1 base, with 11 bases remaining between them. Germline V gene sequence: CDR1 SNHLY, CDR2 FYNNEI. As for this clone: Its target is unknown.

The receptor was isolated from an adult with an advanced solid tumor such as melanoma, head and neck, liver or kidney cancer. Sequencing used CD4+ or CD8+ T cells sorted from blood, obtained in a trial of the OX40 agonist ivuxolimab. The V call is TRBV2, the J call TRBJ2-2; TRBD1 might be the D (7 bases). CDR3 DNA: TGTGCCAGCAGTAACCAGGGGGGGAACACCGGGGAGCTGTTTTTT. Encoded protein: CASSNQGGNTGELFF.